The rows below give T cell receptor beta chains drawn from one sample of a study of early T cells in non-severe SARS-CoV-2 infection. TCRdb reprocessed the 5' RACE reads with MiXCR, giving one entry per CDR3 protein. The sample gives 84,000 or so distinct CDR3 sequences, 11% to 15% of which show up once; roughly 9.7% is in the top ten. The sample was whole blood. The receptors were gathered from an adult who was a healthcare worker with PCR-confirmed SARS-CoV-2 infection or an uninfected control (not recorded which). CDR3s include the opening cysteine and the closing phenylalanine or tryptophan. A D gene is named only where the DNA matches it firmly. Not all rows give a size; the values are once, few, many and, for expanded clones, a class.

>TRBV5-1|NA|NA|TRBJ1-1
TGCGCCAGCAGCTCCGAGTGGGGGGACCGGCGCTCAGCTTTCTTT
CASSSEWGDRRSAFF
>TRBV18|few|TRBD1|TRBJ1-5
TGTGCCAGCTCACCGACAGGGTTGGATCAGCCCCAGCATTTT
CASSPTGLDQPQHF
>TRBV7-8|many|NA|TRBJ1-1
TGTGCCAGCAGCTTGGCCGGGGGCCTCACTGAAGCTTTCTTT
CASSLAGGLTEAFF
>TRBV20-1|NA|TRBD2|TRBJ2-1
TGCAGTGCTAGAGGTACCGGGACTAGCTATGAGCAGTTCTTC
CSARGTGTSYEQFF
>TRBV7-9|NA|NA|TRBJ2-2
TGTGCCAGCAGCTGGCGACAGAACACCGGGGAGCTGTTTTTT
CASSWRQNTGELFF
>TRBV29-1|few|TRBD1|TRBJ1-1
TGCAGCGTAAAGGACAGGGGAACTGAAGCTTTCTTT
CSVKDRGTEAFF
>TRBV6-6|NA|NA|TRBJ1-5
TGTGCCAGCACCCAGGACAGTCCTCAGCCCCAGCATTTT
CASTQDSPQPQHF
>TRBV6-2/TRBV6-3|many|NA|TRBJ1-1
TGTGCCAGCTCCCGGGGATTCACTGAAGCTTTCTTT
CASSRGFTEAFF
>TRBV7-9|NA|NA|TRBJ1-1
TGTGCCAGCAGCTTAGCCCGTGAGCGATCTGAAGCTTTCTTT
CASSLARERSEAFF
>TRBV6-2/TRBV6-3|few|NA|TRBJ1-2
TGTGCCAGCAGTAGAGAGATCTCGTCCTCGGGCTACACCTTC
CASSREISSSGYTF